A single sample is the source of the 4 T cell receptor beta chains below, sequenced in a study of blood T cell repertoires in COVID-19. Produced via immunoSEQ multiplex PCR; TCRdb's table is partial and in-frame only. The sample includes hundreds of thousands of clones, about 85% of them seen just once. Source material: peripheral blood. The source is a woman younger than 30 with acute or convalescent COVID-19.

This chain uses TRBV7-9 with TRBJ2-1, with D possibly TRBD2 on 6 matching bases. The CDR3 length is 15 residues. Trimming pared 3 bases from V and 2 bases from J, leaving 11 bases between. The germline V gene has CDR1 SEHNR and CDR2 FQNEAQ (reference sequence). The CDR3 DNA is TGTGCCAGCAGCTTCGGGACTTCCGCCTACAATGAGCAGTTCTTC. It is translated as CASSFGTSAYNEQFF.

The rearrangement uses TRBV3-1 (or the pseudogene TRBV3-2) and TRBJ2-5; 11 bases map to TRBD2. The CDR3 is made up of 16 amino acids. The V segment lost 3 bases and the J segment 4 bases; nucleotides outside the gene matches: 7. Germline loops: CDR1 LGHDT, CDR2 YNNKEL (reference sequence). CDR3 sequence: CASSQDSGGARETQYF. The DNA of the CDR3 is TGTGCCAGCAGCCAGGATAGCGGGGGGGCGCGAGAGACCCAGTACTTC.

This chain links TRBV9 with TRBJ1-2, with a possible D match to TRBD1 (5 bases). From germline, CDR1 is SGDLS and CDR2 YYNGEE. Trimming pared 5 bases from V and 6 bases from J, leaving 11 bases between. The CDR3 contains 12 residues. The CDR3 region has the DNA TGTGCCAGCAGGAACGGAGGGGATGGCTACACCTTC. This translates into CASRNGGDGYTF.

The chain recombines TRBV19 with TRBJ2-1, with D unclear. Per germline, CDR1 LNHDA and CDR2 SQIVND (reference sequence). Trimming cost V 1 base and J 5 bases, with 9 bases left between them. The CDR3 length is 14 residues. The CDR3 nucleotides read TGTGCCAGTAGTATAGTGGTATACAACAATGAGCAGTTCTTC. It yields the protein CASSIVVYNNEQFF. Full variable domain (remainder filled in from reference TRBV19 and TRBJ2-1): DGGITQSPKYLFRKEGQNVTLSCEQNLNHDAMYWYRQDPGQGLRLIYYSQIVNDFQKGDIAEGYSVSREKKESFPLTVTSAQKNPTAFYLCASSIVVYNNEQFFGPGTRLTVL.